This T cell receptor (beta chain) appears in the sequencing data of a study of blood T cell repertoires in COVID-19. Study details: COVID-19 samples collected from the United States, Italy and Spain covered acute and convalescent phases. In each case, the material was cDNA or gDNA derived from T cells, B-cell-depleted T cells, or PBMCs.

Original handling: Scientists estimated how many nucleated cells there were by amplifying reference gene primers. TCRdb's table, derived via immunoSEQ multiplex PCR, lists solely in-frame clones and lacks some. V, J and clone size reflect that table, while D and trimming were determined from the DNA. The top ten hold roughly 1.1% of the sample, which has fewer than 200,000 clones, under 85% seen once. CDR1 is SGHTA and CDR2 is FQGNSA in the germline V gene. This CDR3 region has 16 residues. The V segment lost 2 bases and the J segment 1 base; nucleotides outside the gene matches: 3. Sequencing was carried out using peripheral blood. The chain couples TRBV7-2 to TRBJ2-2; 8 nucleotides match TRBD1. This receptor was obtained from a man in his fifties or sixties who had recovered from COVID-19. The CDR3 DNA is TGTGCCAGCAGCTTATCCGGGACAGGGAACACCGGGGAGCTGTTTTTT. This codes for CASSLSGTGNTGELFF.